The clone carrying this T cell receptor (beta chain) was observed once. Trimming pared 10 bases from V and 2 bases from J, leaving 11 bases between. The length of the CDR3 is 13 residues. Germline values: CDR1 ENHRY, CDR2 SYGVKD. This sample is part of a study of blood T cell repertoires in COVID-19. In the study overall: Acute-phase and convalescent COVID-19 samples originated in the United States, Italy and Spain. PBMCs, B-cell-depleted T cells, or T cells provided the cDNA or gDNA that made up the material.

Original processing notes: Reference gene primer amplification yielded estimated nucleated cell counts. Clones were sequenced by immunoSEQ multiplex PCR, and TCRdb holds only the in-frame ones, with some missing. The V and J calls and clone size come from that table; D and trimming were worked out from the DNA. The sample carries roughly 320,000 clones, 65% to 90% recorded once. The V gene is TRBV10-3, the J gene TRBJ2-2, with a tentative D call TRBD1 (6 bases). Sequenced material: peripheral blood. This sequence originates from a human donor in a cohort sampled during active COVID-19. CDR3 sequence reads: CASRDTNTGELFF. DNA of the CDR3: TGTGCCAGCCGGGACACCAACACCGGGGAGCTGTTTTTT.